This TCR beta chain derives from a study of blood T cell repertoires in COVID-19. Turning to the study itself: The origin of the acute and convalescent COVID-19 samples was the United States, Italy and Spain. From T cells, B-cell-depleted T cells, or PBMCs came the material, which was cDNA or gDNA.

After removal of 5 bases from V and 4 bases from J, the junction contained 10 bases not matched to a gene. The CDR3 has 17 residues. Germline values: CDR1 SNHLY, CDR2 FYNNEI. Study processing details: Amplified reference gene primers provided the basis for estimating nucleated cell counts. TCRdb's table, derived via immunoSEQ multiplex PCR, lists solely in-frame clones and lacks some. V, J and clone size are those of that table, while D and trimming were read from the DNA. The table has about 72,000 clones, 82% seen once. The chain combines TRBV2 with TRBJ2-3; TRBD2 aligns across 12 bases. This clonotype was sampled from a human donor in a cohort sampled during active COVID-19. The sequenced sample was peripheral blood. This CDR3 reads CASSRRVTSGGPDTQYF. The CDR3, as DNA: TGTGCCAGCAGTCGAAGGGTAACTAGCGGGGGGCCAGATACGCAGTATTTT.